The present T cell receptor (beta chain) was sequenced within a study of response to subunit inactivated influenza vaccine. MiXCR, run by TCRdb on the RT-PCR reads, gives a single entry per CDR3 protein. Of around 200,000 distinct CDR3 sequences in the sample, about 9.3% were seen once. From germline, CDR1 is MGHDK and CDR2 SYGVNS. The CDR3 is made up of 13 amino acids. Trimming cost V 9 bases and J 2 bases, with 14 bases left between them. Findings and caveats of the study: Only a handful of new T cells, the authors suggested, are recruited with each seasonal influenza vaccination.

Comment on this clonotype: Its antigen is unidentified.

This clonotype was obtained from a man aged 45-65 years who received an inactivated influenza vaccine. This chain links TRBV25-1 with TRBJ2-7; D is unclear. The specimen was non-naive T cells sorted from PBMCs, collected on the day of vaccination. The CDR3 DNA follows: TGTGCCAGTAGGAGTAGTCGTGCCTACGAGCAGTACTTC. Its protein product is CASRSSRAYEQYF.